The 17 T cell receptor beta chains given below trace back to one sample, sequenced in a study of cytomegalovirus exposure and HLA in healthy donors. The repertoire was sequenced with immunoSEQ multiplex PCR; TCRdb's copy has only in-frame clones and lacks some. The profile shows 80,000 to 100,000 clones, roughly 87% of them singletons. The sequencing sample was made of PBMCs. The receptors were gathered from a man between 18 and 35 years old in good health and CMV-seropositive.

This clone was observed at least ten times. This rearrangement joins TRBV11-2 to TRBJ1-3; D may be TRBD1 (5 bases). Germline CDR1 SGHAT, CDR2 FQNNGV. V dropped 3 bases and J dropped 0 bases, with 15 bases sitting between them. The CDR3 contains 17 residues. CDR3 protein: CASSFGGGASSGNTIYF. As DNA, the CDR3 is TGTGCCAGCAGCTTTGGCGGCGGGGCTAGCTCTGGAAACACCATATATTTT.

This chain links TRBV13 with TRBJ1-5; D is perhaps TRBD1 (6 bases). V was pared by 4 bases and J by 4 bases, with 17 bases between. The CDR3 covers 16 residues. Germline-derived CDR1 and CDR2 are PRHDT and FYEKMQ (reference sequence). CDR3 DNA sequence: TGTGCCAGCAGCTCATCGGACAGAGGAATAAATCAGCCCCAGCATTTT. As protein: CASSSSDRGINQPQHF.

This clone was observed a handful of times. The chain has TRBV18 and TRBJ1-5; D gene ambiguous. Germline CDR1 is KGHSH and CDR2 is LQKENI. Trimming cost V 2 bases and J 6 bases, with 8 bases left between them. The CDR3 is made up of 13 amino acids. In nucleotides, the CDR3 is TGTGCCAGCTCACCATCCATGAGTCAGCCCCAGCATTTT. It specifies CASSPSMSQPQHF.

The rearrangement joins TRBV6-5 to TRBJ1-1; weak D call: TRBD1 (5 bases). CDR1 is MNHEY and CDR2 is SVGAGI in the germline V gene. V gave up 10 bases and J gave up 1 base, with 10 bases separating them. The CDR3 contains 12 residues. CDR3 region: CATHTGNTEAFF. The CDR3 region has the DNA TGTGCCACTCACACAGGGAACACTGAAGCTTTCTTT.

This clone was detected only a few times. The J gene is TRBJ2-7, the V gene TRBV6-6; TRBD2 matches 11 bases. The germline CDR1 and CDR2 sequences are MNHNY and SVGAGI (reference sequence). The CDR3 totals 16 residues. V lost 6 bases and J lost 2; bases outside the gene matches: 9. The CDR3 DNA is TGTGCCAGCAGGTATACTAGCGGGAGTACAACCTACGAGCAGTACTTC. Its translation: CASRYTSGSTTYEQYF.

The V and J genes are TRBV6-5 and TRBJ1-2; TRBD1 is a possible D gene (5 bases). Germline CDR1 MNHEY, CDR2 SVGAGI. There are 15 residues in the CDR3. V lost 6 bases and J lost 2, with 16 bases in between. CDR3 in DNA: TGTGCCAGCAGCCCCGCGACAGCGAAAAACTATGGCTACACCTTC. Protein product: CASSPATAKNYGYTF.

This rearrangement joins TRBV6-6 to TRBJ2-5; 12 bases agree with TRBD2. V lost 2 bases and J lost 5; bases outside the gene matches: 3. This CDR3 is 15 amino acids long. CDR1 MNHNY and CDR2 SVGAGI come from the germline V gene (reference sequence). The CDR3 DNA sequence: TGTGCCAGCAGTTACCTAGCGGGGGGGTACGAGACCCAGTACTTC. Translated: CASSYLAGGYETQYF.

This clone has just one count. Written as DNA, the CDR3 is TGTGCCAGCAGCGTAGAGGGCGGGAGGGTTGAGCAGTTCTTC. Translated: CASSVEGGRVEQFF. The J gene is TRBJ2-1, the V gene TRBV9; 9 bases match TRBD2. The CDR3 contains 14 residues. V shed 0 bases and J 9 bases; nucleotides not matched to a gene: 4. CDR1 SGDLS and CDR2 YYNGEE come from the germline V gene.

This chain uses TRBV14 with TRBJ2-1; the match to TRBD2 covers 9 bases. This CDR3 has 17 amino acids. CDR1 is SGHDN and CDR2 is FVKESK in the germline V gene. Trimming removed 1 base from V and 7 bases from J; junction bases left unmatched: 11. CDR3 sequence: CASSQVQAGGPKNEQFF. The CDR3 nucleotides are TGTGCCAGCAGCCAAGTCCAGGCGGGAGGGCCTAAGAATGAGCAGTTCTTC.

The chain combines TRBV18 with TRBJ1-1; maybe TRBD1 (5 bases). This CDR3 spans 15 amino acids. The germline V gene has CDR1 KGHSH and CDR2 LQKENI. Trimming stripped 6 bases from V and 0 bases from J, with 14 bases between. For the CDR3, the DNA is TGTGCCAGCTCGTACGGGGGTCCCGTGAACACTGAAGCTTTCTTT. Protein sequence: CASSYGGPVNTEAFF.

The CDR3 reads CASSKQGPQGPLNTGELFF. CDR3 DNA sequence: TGTGCCAGCAGTAAACAGGGTCCCCAGGGACCTCTGAACACCGGGGAGCTGTTTTTT. The rearrangement joins TRBV27 to TRBJ2-2; a weak D match, TRBD1 (6 bases). The CDR3 covers 19 residues. Deletions cut 5 bases from V and 1 base from J, with 23 bases between. Germline loops: CDR1 MNHEY, CDR2 SMNVEV (reference sequence).

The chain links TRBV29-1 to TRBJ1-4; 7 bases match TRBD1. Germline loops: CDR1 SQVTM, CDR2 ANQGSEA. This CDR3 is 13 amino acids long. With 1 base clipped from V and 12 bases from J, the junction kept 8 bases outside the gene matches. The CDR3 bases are TGCAGCGTTGAAGCAGGGGGGATTAGCGAACTGTTTTTT. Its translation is CSVEAGGISELFF.

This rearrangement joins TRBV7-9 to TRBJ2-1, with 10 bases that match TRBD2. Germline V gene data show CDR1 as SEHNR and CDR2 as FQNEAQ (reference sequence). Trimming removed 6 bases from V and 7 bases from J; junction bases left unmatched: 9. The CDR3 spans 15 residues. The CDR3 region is CASRSNRTSGNEQFF. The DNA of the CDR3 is TGTGCCAGCAGATCAAACCGGACTAGCGGTAATGAGCAGTTCTTC.

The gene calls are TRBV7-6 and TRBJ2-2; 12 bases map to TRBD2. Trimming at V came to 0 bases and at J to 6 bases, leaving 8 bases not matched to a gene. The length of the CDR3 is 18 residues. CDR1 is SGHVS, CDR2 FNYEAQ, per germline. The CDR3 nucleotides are TGTGCCAGCAGCTTAGCGCCACTAGCGGGAGGTTTTCCCGGGGAGCTGTTTTTT. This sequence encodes CASSLAPLAGGFPGELFF.

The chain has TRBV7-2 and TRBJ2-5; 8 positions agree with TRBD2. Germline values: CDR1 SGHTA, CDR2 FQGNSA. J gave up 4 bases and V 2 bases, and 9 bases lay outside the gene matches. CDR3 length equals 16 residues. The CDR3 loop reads CASSLQGGGPRETQYF. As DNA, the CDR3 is TGTGCCAGCAGCTTACAAGGCGGGGGGCCGAGAGAGACCCAGTACTTC.

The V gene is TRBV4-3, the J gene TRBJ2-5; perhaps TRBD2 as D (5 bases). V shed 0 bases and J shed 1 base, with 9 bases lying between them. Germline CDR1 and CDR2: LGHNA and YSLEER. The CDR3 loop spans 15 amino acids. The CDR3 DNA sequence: TGCGCCAGCAGCCAAGATCTGACTACCCAAGAGACCCAGTACTTC. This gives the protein CASSQDLTTQETQYF.

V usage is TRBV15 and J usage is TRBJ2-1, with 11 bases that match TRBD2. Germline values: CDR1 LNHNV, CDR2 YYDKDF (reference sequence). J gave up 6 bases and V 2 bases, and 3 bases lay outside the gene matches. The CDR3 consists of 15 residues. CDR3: CATSRTSGGSNEQFF. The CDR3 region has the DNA TGTGCCACCAGCAGAACTAGCGGGGGAAGCAATGAGCAGTTCTTC.